The rows below give T cell receptor beta chains drawn from one sample of a study of T cell changes during pregnancy in multiple sclerosis. The method was immunoSEQ multiplex PCR; TCRdb's version includes in-frame clones alone and lacks a portion of them. This table holds more than 85,000 clones, roughly 93% found once. Sample: peripheral blood, taken before pregnancy. The receptors derive from a female donor with multiple sclerosis, enrolled in a pregnancy study. Both conserved end residues are part of each CDR3. Expanded clones get a size class; other rows say once, few or many, or leave the size out.

v_gene	abundance	j_gene	CDR3aa
TRBV6-5	-	TRBJ1-1	CASSYSGHPNTEAFF
TRBV6-1	once	TRBJ2-1	CASRAGGSGYNEQFF
TRBV5-1	-	TRBJ2-1	CASSPLRATPGNEQFF
TRBV6-6	-	TRBJ2-3	CASRLETDTQYF
TRBV15	-	TRBJ2-3	CATSRMPREVTDTQYF
TRBV28	few	TRBJ2-7	CASSLGGSSYEQYF
TRBV5-1	few	TRBJ2-7	CASSLAGGTQSEQYF
TRBV9	-	TRBJ1-1	CASSVAPGQGPVNTEAFF
TRBV27	-	TRBJ2-7	CASNLRQGAYEQYF
TRBV11-2	-	TRBJ2-1	CASSSLDNEQFF
TRBV5-5	-	TRBJ1-4	CASSLQNEKLFF
TRBV9	-	TRBJ2-2	CASSPAGTSGTGELFF
TRBV19	once	TRBJ1-2	CASSTGQGMQGYTF
TRBV29-1	-	TRBJ2-1	CSATDNEQFF
TRBV9	-	TRBJ1-1	CASSPHGVGKAEAFF
TRBV5-1	-	TRBJ1-1	CASSSVQGGYTEAFF
TRBV7-8	-	TRBJ2-1	CASSPDWFSYNEQFF
TRBV4-1	-	TRBJ2-3	CASSHKRFLSTDTQYF
TRBV7-3	-	TRBJ1-1	CASRDRVRNTEAFF
TRBV2	-	TRBJ1-1	CASAKSQGNTEAFF
TRBV9	-	TRBJ2-3	CASSRTGTSGPGPDTQYF
TRBV25-1	-	TRBJ2-7	CASSEGGRAEQYF
TRBV14	-	TRBJ2-7	CASSQAGGVVWEQYF
TRBV18	-	TRBJ2-3	CASSPPSEADTQYF
TRBV18	-	TRBJ1-2	CASSPLTGQFNGYTF
TRBV27	-	TRBJ2-7	CASSLPGLAGGGMYF
TRBV6-1	-	TRBJ2-7	CATRGGSYEQYF
TRBV10-3	-	TRBJ2-3	CAISGRSTDTQYF
TRBV6-5	-	TRBJ1-5	CASSYYRGAQPQHF
TRBV10-3	-	TRBJ2-6	CAIRDRYTGANVLTF
TRBV28	-	TRBJ2-5	CASSYNRALTEVEETQYF
TRBV19	-	TRBJ1-1	CASSMIFRGNTEAFF
TRBV27	-	TRBJ2-7	CASSRQGENEQYF
TRBV6-1	-	TRBJ2-5	CATFRLAGEETQYF
TRBV28	once	TRBJ2-7	CASRRGQVSSYEQYF
TRBV28	-	TRBJ2-2	CASWVGAGGAGELFF
TRBV4-1	few	TRBJ1-1	CASSLSPGNTEAFF
TRBV7-2	-	TRBJ2-3	CASSLGQGGPDTQYF